These 25 T cell receptor beta chains were sequenced from one sample in a study of T cells in Graves' hyperthyroidism and ophthalmopathy. It was RNA transcripts that yielded the amplified TCR beta CDR3 regions. With the HTBI primer set, the TCR CDR3 went through a first round of RT-PCR. MiXCR, applied by TCRdb to the multiplex PCR reads, yields one record per CDR3 protein. The sample has around 350,000 distinct CDR3 sequences, around 25% seen once; the top ten hold 70% to 75%. The source material was blood. The origin of the receptors is a man aged 45 to 65 with Graves' hyperthyroidism.

The chain uses TRBV12-3 or TRBV12-4 and TRBJ1-3, with D possibly being TRBD1 (6 bases). The CDR3 contains 16 residues. V was clipped by 5 bases and J by 1 base, with 15 bases between them. CDR3: CASSTPGQGSGNTIYF. For the CDR3, the DNA is TGTGCCAGCAGTACCCCGGGACAAGGATCTGGAAACACCATATATTTT.

Many counts were recorded for this clonotype. This chain uses TRBV18 with TRBJ2-6, with D unresolved. V shed 6 bases and J shed 1 base, with 4 bases lying between them. CDR1 is KGHSH and CDR2 is LQKENI in the germline V gene. There are 13 residues in the CDR3. CDR3 sequence: CASSRSGANVLTF. The CDR3 bases are TGTGCCAGCTCGCGTTCTGGGGCCAACGTCCTGACTTTC.

This clonotype turned up a few times. The chain has TRBV5-1 and TRBJ1-2; TRBD1 is a possible D gene (5 bases). Trimming left V 0 bases short and J 8 bases short, with 14 bases between. The CDR3 length is 14 residues. Germline assignment: CDR1 SGHRS and CDR2 YFSETQ. CDR3 sequence (DNA): TGCGCCAGCAGCTTGGCGATAGGGGATAAAGGCTACACCTTC. Its translation: CASSLAIGDKGYTF.

The rearrangement uses TRBV12-5 and TRBJ2-1; TRBD2 aligns across 13 bases. The V segment lost 7 bases and the J segment 6 bases; nucleotides outside the gene matches: 3. Germline V gives CDR1 LGHNT, CDR2 FRNRAP. CDR3 length: 14 residues. The CDR3 loop is CASAGLAGVNEQFF. The CDR3 DNA follows: TGTGCTAGTGCCGGACTAGCGGGAGTCAATGAGCAGTTCTTC.

This clonotype was detected only a few times. This chain connects TRBV20-1 to TRBJ1-3; no definite D call. Trimming pared 6 bases from V and 0 bases from J, leaving 12 bases between. Germline V CDR1 and CDR2: DFQATT, SNEGSKA (reference sequence). The CDR3 covers 14 residues. CDR3 in DNA: TGCAGTGCGAGGGATTACATCTCTGGAAACACCATATATTTT. Translated: CSARDYISGNTIYF.

This chain joins TRBV5-1 and TRBJ2-7; 10 bases line up with TRBD2. Trimming cost V 3 bases and J 0 bases; bases outside gene matches: 6. CDR1 SGHRS and CDR2 YFSETQ come from the germline V gene. This CDR3 comprises 16 residues. CDR3 in amino acids: CASSSQSGRGSYEQYF. Here the CDR3 DNA reads TGCGCCAGCAGCTCCCAAAGCGGGAGGGGCTCCTACGAGCAGTACTTC.

The V gene is TRBV28, the J gene TRBJ1-1, with 8 bases that match TRBD1. CDR1 is MDHEN, CDR2 SYDVKM, per germline. The CDR3 has 16 residues. V trimming: 4 bases; J trimming: 0 bases; junction bases outside the gene matches: 7. CDR3: CASSSSSRGLNTEAFF. The CDR3 DNA reads TGTGCCAGCAGTTCAAGTTCCAGGGGGCTGAACACTGAAGCTTTCTTT.

As concerns this clonotype: Since a much larger clone is just one base distant, this may be a read error. The rearrangement joins TRBV28 to TRBJ2-5, with 9 bases lining up with TRBD1. CDR1 is MDHEN, CDR2 SYDVKM, per germline. The CDR3 totals 15 residues. CDR3 DNA sequence: TGTGCCAGCAGCCCTATCGGGACAGGGCAAGAGACCCAGTGCTTC. It codes for CASSPIGTGQETQCF. Supplemented by reference TRBV28 and TRBJ2-5, the full variable domain reads DVKVTQSSRYLVKRTGEKVFLECVQDMDHENMFWYRQDPGLGLRLIYFSYDVKMKEKGDIPEGYSVSREKKERFSLILESASTNQTSMYLCASSPIGTGQETQCFGPGTRLLVL.

The V call is TRBV28, the J call TRBJ1-5; unclear D gene. The V end lost 1 base, the J end lost 7 bases, and 11 bases lay between the germline ends. The CDR3 consists of 14 residues. CDR1 MDHEN and CDR2 SYDVKM come from the germline V gene. This chain's CDR3 is CASSLLGRGQPQHF. For the CDR3, the DNA is TGTGCCAGCAGTTTATTGGGGAGAGGGCAGCCCCAGCATTTT.

CDR3 in amino acids: CASSTYGRAGEKLFF. The DNA for the CDR3 is TGTGCCAGTAGTACCTATGGCAGGGCTGGGGAAAAACTGTTTTTT. V and J are TRBV19 and TRBJ1-4; D may be TRBD1 (5 bases). The CDR3 is 15 amino acids. The V and J ends lost 4 bases and 8 bases respectively, with 17 bases between them. Germline CDR1 is LNHDA and CDR2 is SQIVND (reference sequence). Using reference TRBV19 and TRBJ1-4 for the parts outside the CDR3, the full variable domain is DGGITQSPKYLFRKEGQNVTLSCEQNLNHDAMYWYRQDPGQGLRLIYYSQIVNDFQKGDIAEGYSVSREKKESFPLTVTSAQKNPTAFYLCASSTYGRAGEKLFFGSGTQLSVL.

This clonotype occurred many times. The J gene is TRBJ2-3, the V gene TRBV27; 8 positions agree with TRBD1. V shed 2 bases, J shed 0 bases, and the junction held 10 bases outside the gene matches. The CDR3 extends over 18 amino acids. Germline CDR1 reads MNHEY; CDR2 reads SMNVEV (reference sequence). The CDR3: CASSLLGQGSSSTDTQYF. CDR3 in DNA: TGTGCCAGCAGTTTACTAGGACAGGGTTCTTCCAGCACAGATACGCAGTATTTT.

The gene calls are TRBV12-3 or TRBV12-4 and TRBJ2-1; D is unclear. The CDR3 sequence is 11 residues long. Trimming pared 5 bases from V and 7 bases from J, leaving 6 bases between. The CDR3 region is CASSRKNEQFF. For the CDR3, the DNA is TGTGCCAGCAGTCGGAAGAATGAGCAGTTCTTC.

This clonotype was counted only a few times. V and J are TRBV5-5 and TRBJ2-2; TRBD2 agrees at 9 bases. This CDR3 is built from 17 residues. The trim removed 0 bases at V and 4 bases at J, leaving 7 bases unmatched. Germline V gives CDR1 SGHKS, CDR2 YYEKEE (reference sequence). This chain's CDR3 is CASSLGLAVKGTGELFF. In DNA form, the CDR3 reads TGTGCCAGCAGCTTGGGACTAGCGGTTAAAGGCACCGGGGAGCTGTTTTTT.

V usage is TRBV7-9 and J usage is TRBJ1-1; TRBD1 matches 7 bases. The CDR3 consists of 16 residues. The V gene's germline CDR1 is SEHNR and CDR2 FQNEAQ (reference sequence). Trimming took 3 bases from V and 0 from J; bases not matched to a gene: 7. The CDR3 nucleotides read TGTGCCAGCAGCTTCCCGACAGGGAGCTTGAACACTGAAGCTTTCTTT. As protein: CASSFPTGSLNTEAFF.

This clonotype appeared a few times. The chain carries TRBV10-3 and TRBJ2-1; TRBD2 aligns across 11 bases. CDR1 and CDR2 (germline): ENHRY, SYGVKD. Trimming took 4 bases from V and 8 from J; bases not matched to a gene: 10. There are 16 residues in the CDR3. CDR3 amino acids: CAISVQTSGISHEQFF. The CDR3 DNA sequence: TGTGCCATCAGTGTGCAGACTAGCGGGATATCTCATGAGCAGTTCTTC.

This clonotype has just a few counts. V is TRBV5-1 and J is TRBJ2-2; tentatively, D is TRBD1 or TRBD2 (5 bases each). V was shortened by 4 bases and J by 7 bases, with 17 bases between the two germline ends. The CDR3 has 15 amino acids. The germline CDR1 and CDR2 sequences are SGHRS and YFSETQ. Written as DNA, the CDR3 is TGCGCCAGCAGCCCCGGGAAAGGGGATTTCGGGGAGCTGTTTTTT. As protein: CASSPGKGDFGELFF.

Many counts were recorded for this clonotype. This chain connects TRBV28 to TRBJ1-1, with D possibly being TRBD1 (6 bases). V was pared by 8 bases and J by 7 bases, with 14 bases between. Germline CDR1 and CDR2: MDHEN and SYDVKM. The CDR3 extends over 12 amino acids. CDR3 residues: CASHKGGVEAFF. The CDR3 nucleotides are TGTGCCAGCCACAAAGGGGGGGTTGAAGCTTTCTTT. The entire variable domain, with the rest obtained from reference TRBV28 and TRBJ1-1, is as follows: DVKVTQSSRYLVKRTGEKVFLECVQDMDHENMFWYRQDPGLGLRLIYFSYDVKMKEKGDIPEGYSVSREKKERFSLILESASTNQTSMYLCASHKGGVEAFFGQGTRLTVV.

The rearrangement links TRBV7-9 to TRBJ2-7, with D perhaps matching TRBD1 (5 bases). Looked up from germline, CDR1 is SEHNR and CDR2 is FQNEAQ (reference sequence). V lost 2 bases and J lost 5, with 19 bases in between. The CDR3 extends over 16 amino acids. The chain's CDR3 is CASSLTIGSGSHEQYF. The CDR3 bases are TGTGCCAGCAGCTTAACCATCGGCTCAGGGTCCCACGAGCAGTACTTC.

This clonotype was picked up many times. The V and J genes are TRBV28 and TRBJ2-7, with D uncertain. V was trimmed by 3 bases and J by 2 bases, leaving 8 bases between them. The length of the CDR3 is 13 residues. Germline V gives CDR1 MDHEN, CDR2 SYDVKM. DNA for the CDR3: TGTGCCAGCAGTTTGGTCGCCGCCTACGAGCAGTACTTC. This gives the protein CASSLVAAYEQYF. The full variable domain, with the rest looked up from reference TRBV28 and TRBJ2-7, is DVKVTQSSRYLVKRTGEKVFLECVQDMDHENMFWYRQDPGLGLRLIYFSYDVKMKEKGDIPEGYSVSREKKERFSLILESASTNQTSMYLCASSLVAAYEQYFGPGTRLTVT.

Ten or more counts support this clonotype. The genes are TRBV20-1 and TRBJ2-4; D is unresolved. V was clipped by 3 bases and J by 5 bases, with 11 bases between them. The CDR3 covers 13 residues. Germline loops: CDR1 DFQATT, CDR2 SNEGSKA (reference sequence). CDR3 coding DNA: TGCAGTGCTAGTGGACGTTCGGAAAACATTCAGTACTTC. Its protein is CSASGRSENIQYF.

This clonotype was found many times. The chain combines TRBV2 with TRBJ1-5; the D gene is possibly TRBD1 (6 bases). The germline CDR1 and CDR2 sequences are SNHLY and FYNNEI. The CDR3 contains 15 residues. The V gene lost 5 bases and the J gene lost 6 bases, with 17 bases spanning the gap. The CDR3 here is CASSYKAGVSQPQHF. For the CDR3, the DNA is TGTGCCAGCAGTTATAAGGCAGGGGTTTCTCAGCCCCAGCATTTT.

With regard to this clonotype: Compared with germline, one end of the junction differs, possibly owing to a read error. This chain joins TRBV11-2 and TRBJ2-1, with D tentatively TRBD1 (6 bases). Germline CDR1 and CDR2: SGHAT and FQNNGV. CDR3 size: 17 residues. The CDR3 here is CASSLGIQGIFYSEQFF. CDR3 bases: TGTGCCAGCAGCTTAGGAATCCAGGGGATTTTCTACAGTGAGCAGTTCTTC.

This clonotype was recorded many times. The rearrangement joins TRBV7-9 to TRBJ2-7; D could derive from TRBD1 or TRBD2 (5 bases each). V lost 4 bases to trimming and J lost 2 bases, with 15 bases between them. CDR1 is SEHNR and CDR2 is FQNEAQ in the germline V gene (reference sequence). The CDR3 consists of 15 residues. DNA of the CDR3: TGTGCCAGCAGCTACGCCTCCGGGGCCGCCTACGAGCAGTACTTC. Protein product: CASSYASGAAYEQYF.

The rearrangement joins TRBV6-5 to TRBJ1-5, with a possible D match to TRBD1 (6 bases). The CDR3 totals 16 residues. V dropped 2 bases and J dropped 0 bases, with 11 bases sitting between them. The germline V gene encodes CDR1 MNHEY and CDR2 SVGAGI. In nucleotides, the CDR3 is TGTGCCAGCAGTTACGACAGGAGTTATAGCAATCAGCCCCAGCATTTT. Residues: CASSYDRSYSNQPQHF.

This clonotype has more than one count but fewer than ten. The rearrangement links TRBV20-1 to TRBJ1-1; 7 nucleotides match TRBD1. Germline loops: CDR1 DFQATT, CDR2 SNEGSKA (reference sequence). J lost 1 base, V lost 0 bases, and 14 bases had no gene match. CDR3 length equals 18 residues. The CDR3 sequence: CSARDHHRGGGENTEAFF. CDR3 bases: TGCAGTGCTAGAGACCATCACAGGGGAGGGGGGGAGAACACTGAAGCTTTCTTT.